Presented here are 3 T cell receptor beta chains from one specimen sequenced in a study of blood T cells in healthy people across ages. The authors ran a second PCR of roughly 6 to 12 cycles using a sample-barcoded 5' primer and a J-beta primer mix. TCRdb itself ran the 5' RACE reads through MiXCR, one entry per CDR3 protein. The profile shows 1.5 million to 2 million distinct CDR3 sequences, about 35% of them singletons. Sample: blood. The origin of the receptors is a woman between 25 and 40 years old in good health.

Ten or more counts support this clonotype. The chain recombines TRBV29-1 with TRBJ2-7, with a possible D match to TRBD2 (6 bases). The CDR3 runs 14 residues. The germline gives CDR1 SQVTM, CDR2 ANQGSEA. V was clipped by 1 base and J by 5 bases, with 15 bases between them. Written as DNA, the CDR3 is TGCAGCGTTGAAGCTGGGCGGAGGGGCGACGAGCAGTACTTC. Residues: CSVEAGRRGDEQYF.

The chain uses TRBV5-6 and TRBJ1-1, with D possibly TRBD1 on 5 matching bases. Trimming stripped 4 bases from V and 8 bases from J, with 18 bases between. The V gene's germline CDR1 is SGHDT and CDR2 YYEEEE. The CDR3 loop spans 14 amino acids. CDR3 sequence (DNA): TGTGCCAGCAGCACTGGGACTCTTGGGAGGGAAGCTTTCTTT. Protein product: CASSTGTLGREAFF.

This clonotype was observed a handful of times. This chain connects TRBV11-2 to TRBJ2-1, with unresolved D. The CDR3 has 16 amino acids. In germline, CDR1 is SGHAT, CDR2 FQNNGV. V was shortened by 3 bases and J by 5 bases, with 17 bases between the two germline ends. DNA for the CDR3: TGTGCCAGCAGCTTGGTAATGGGAATATCGAACAATGAGCAGTTCTTC. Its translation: CASSLVMGISNNEQFF.